One sample yielded the 8 T cell receptor beta chains listed below, sequenced in a study of blood T cell repertoires in COVID-19. Using immunoSEQ multiplex PCR, the repertoire was profiled, and TCRdb retains in-frame clones only, with some absent. The sample lists fewer than 200,000 clones, about 88% occurring once. The source material was peripheral blood. The receptors derive from a man aged 55 to 70 with acute or convalescent COVID-19.

The chain carries TRBV18 and TRBJ1-5; no clear D. The V and J ends lost 2 bases and 1 base respectively, with 6 bases between them. The CDR3 is 14 residues long. From germline, CDR1 is KGHSH and CDR2 LQKENI. CDR3 in amino acids: CASSPGLSNQPQHF. CDR3 coding DNA: TGTGCCAGCTCACCAGGACTAAGCAATCAGCCCCAGCATTTT.

The chain is built from TRBV7-3 and TRBJ2-1, with 8 bases that match TRBD1. Per germline, CDR1 SGHTA and CDR2 FQGTGA. The CDR3 runs to 18 residues. J was trimmed by 8 bases and V by 1 base; bases with no gene match: 16. The CDR3 DNA reads as TGTGCCAGCAGCTTAAATCCCATCGGTCGGACAGGGCGCGATGAGCAGTTCTTC. The encoded protein is CASSLNPIGRTGRDEQFF.

This rearrangement joins TRBV3-1 (or the pseudogene TRBV3-2) to TRBJ1-6; D perhaps matches TRBD1 (6 bases). CDR3 length equals 15 residues. V gave up 8 bases and J gave up 9 bases, with 20 bases separating them. The germline gives CDR1 LGHDT, CDR2 YNNKEL (reference sequence). The CDR3 region is CASHFKGDGSSPLHF. The CDR3 bases are TGTGCCAGCCACTTTAAGGGGGATGGGAGTTCACCCCTCCACTTT.

This clone was seen more than once but under ten times. CDR3 coding DNA: TGTGCCTGGAGTTCGGGGGACCCGGAGCCCCAGCATTTT. Amino acid sequence: CAWSSGDPEPQHF. The V and J genes are TRBV30 and TRBJ1-5, with a weak D call TRBD1 (5 bases). Trimming left V 2 bases short and J 8 bases short, with 13 bases between. CDR3 size: 13 residues. Germline V gives CDR1 GTSNPN, CDR2 SVGIG (reference sequence).

V usage is TRBV7-2 and J usage is TRBJ1-2; D ambiguous. Between the trimmed V and J ends, which lost 3 bases and 8 bases, there was a span of 13 bases. This CDR3 is 13 amino acids long. Germline CDR1 SGHTA, CDR2 FQGNSA. The DNA for the CDR3 is TGTGCCAGCAGCTTTTACGGGTCCGACGGCTACACCTTC. It yields the protein CASSFYGSDGYTF.

The V and J genes are TRBV3-1 (or the pseudogene TRBV3-2) and TRBJ1-1; tentative D call: TRBD1 (6 bases). This CDR3 contains 14 residues. The germline V gene has CDR1 LGHDT and CDR2 YNNKEL (reference sequence). With 3 bases removed from V and 5 bases from J, the gap between germline ends came to 13 bases. The CDR3, as DNA: TGTGCCAGCAGCCACCTACAGGGTATGACTGAAGCTTTCTTT. Protein sequence: CASSHLQGMTEAFF.

This clone was found many times. The chain uses TRBV19 and TRBJ1-1; 7 nucleotides agree with TRBD1. The V gene's germline CDR1 is LNHDA and CDR2 SQIVND (reference sequence). CDR3 length: 16 amino acids. Losses at the gene ends were 7 bases for V and 4 bases for J; bases not matched to a gene: 15. This CDR3 is CASITRQGGLVTEAFF. The CDR3 coding sequence is TGTGCCAGTATCACCCGACAGGGTGGTTTAGTCACTGAAGCTTTCTTT.

The chain uses TRBV12-5 and TRBJ2-7; D call uncertain. Germline CDR1 and CDR2: LGHNT and FRNRAP. Between the trimmed V and J ends, which lost 5 bases and 5 bases, there was a span of 7 bases. This CDR3 is built from 11 residues. The CDR3 reads CASGARDEQYF. CDR3 in DNA: TGTGCTAGTGGTGCCCGAGACGAGCAGTACTTC.